These 32 T cell receptor beta chains came from one sample sequenced in a study of blood T cells in healthy people across ages. A second PCR, run for about 6 to 11 cycles, used a sample-barcoded 5' primer plus a J-beta primer mix. From the 5' RACE reads, TCRdb called clonotypes with MiXCR, one entry per CDR3 protein. The table includes over 950,000 distinct CDR3 sequences, roughly 47% detected once. The sequencing input was blood. These receptors came from a woman aged 55 to 70 in good health.

This clonotype was counted between two and nine times. The chain joins TRBV29-1 to TRBJ2-7, with D possibly being TRBD2 (5 bases). Looked up from germline, CDR1 is SQVTM and CDR2 is ANQGSEA. V gave up 7 bases and J gave up 3 bases, with 10 bases separating them. This CDR3 comprises 11 residues. The CDR3 nucleotides read TGCAGCGGCCACCGGGGCTACGAGCAGTACTTC. Protein sequence: CSGHRGYEQYF.

The chain carries TRBV12-3 or TRBV12-4 and TRBJ1-1; D may be TRBD1 (6 bases). The CDR3 has 15 residues. The V gene lost 5 bases and the J gene lost 0 bases, with 13 bases spanning the gap. The CDR3 nucleotides are TGTGCCAGCAGTATCTCGACAGGTATGAACACTGAAGCTTTCTTT. As protein: CASSISTGMNTEAFF.

J is TRBJ2-2 and V is TRBV9; 10 bases agree with TRBD1. The junction had 14 bases not matched to a gene; V was cut back by 3 bases and J by 6 bases. This CDR3 spans 18 amino acids. Germline CDR1 and CDR2: SGDLS and YYNGEE. CDR3 amino acids: CASSDYRSGTGVAGELFF. DNA of the CDR3: TGTGCCAGCAGCGATTATCGGAGTGGGACAGGGGTGGCCGGGGAGCTGTTTTTT.

In its sample, this clonotype was seen a few times. The V gene is TRBV2, the J gene TRBJ1-4; 8 positions agree with TRBD1. The CDR3 has 14 residues. V lost 6 bases and J lost 3; bases outside the gene matches: 3. Germline assignment: CDR1 SNHLY and CDR2 FYNNEI. The CDR3 nucleotides are TGTGCCAGCAGCCAGGGGGCAGCTAATGAAAAACTGTTTTTT. This translates into CASSQGAANEKLFF. Drawing the rest from reference TRBV2 and TRBJ1-4, the complete variable domain is EPEVTQTPSHQVTQMGQEVILRCVPISNHLYFYWYRQILGQKVEFLVSFYNNEISEKSEIFDDQFSVERPDGSNFTLKIRSTKLEDSAMYFCASSQGAANEKLFFGSGTQLSVL.

The chain carries TRBV7-3 and TRBJ2-7, with 10 bases that match TRBD2. The CDR3 length is 15 residues. Trimming cost V 1 base and J 3 bases; bases outside gene matches: 3. Germline V gives CDR1 SGHTA, CDR2 FQGTGA. CDR3 region: CASSLSGTSDYEQYF. Written as DNA, the CDR3 is TGTGCCAGCAGCTTAAGCGGGACTAGCGACTACGAGCAGTACTTC.

The chain carries TRBV5-1 and TRBJ2-6, with 7 bases aligning to TRBD1. The length of the CDR3 is 18 residues. With 4 bases clipped from V and 0 bases from J, the junction kept 10 bases outside the gene matches. Per germline, CDR1 SGHRS and CDR2 YFSETQ. CDR3: CASSPYRGLLSGANVLTF. The CDR3 DNA reads TGCGCCAGCAGCCCCTACAGGGGCCTTCTCTCTGGGGCCAACGTCCTGACTTTC.

This clonotype turned up a few times. The J gene is TRBJ2-7, the V gene TRBV10-3, with 7 bases lining up with TRBD2. Germline V lookup: CDR1 ENHRY, CDR2 SYGVKD. Trimming removed 4 bases from V and 4 bases from J; junction bases left unmatched: 7. The CDR3 is 14 residues long. CDR3 DNA: TGTGCCATCAGTGGGGCTAGCGGTGTTTACGAGCAGTACTTC. Translation: CAISGASGVYEQYF.

The chain carries TRBV12-3 or TRBV12-4 and TRBJ2-1; 14 nucleotides align to TRBD2. The CDR3 consists of 21 residues. J lost 2 bases, V lost 2 bases, and 14 bases had no gene match. The CDR3 here is CASSLSTPGLAGERAYNEQFF. The CDR3 DNA sequence: TGTGCCAGCAGTTTATCAACTCCGGGACTAGCGGGAGAGAGGGCCTACAATGAGCAGTTCTTC.

This clonotype has a handful of counts. The chain links TRBV4-3 to TRBJ1-5; TRBD1 matches at 8 bases. The V gene end was trimmed by 1 base and the J gene end by 5 bases; junction bases not matched to a gene: 4. CDR3 length equals 15 residues. Looked up from germline, CDR1 is LGHNA and CDR2 is YSLEER. The CDR3 loop reads CASSQGTGSYQPQHF. The CDR3 region has the DNA TGCGCCAGCAGCCAAGGGACAGGGTCTTATCAGCCCCAGCATTTT.

This clonotype has more than one count but fewer than ten. Here the CDR3 reads CASSLSGAGNEQFF. The CDR3 DNA follows: TGTGCCAGCAGTTTATCTGGCGCGGGGAATGAGCAGTTCTTC. J is TRBJ2-1 and V is TRBV12-3 or TRBV12-4; perhaps TRBD2 as D (6 bases). The CDR3 consists of 14 residues. The V end lost 2 bases, the J end lost 7 bases, and 12 bases lay between the germline ends.

This clonotype came up a few times. This chain links TRBV27 with TRBJ1-2; 7 bases align to TRBD1. CDR1 MNHEY and CDR2 SMNVEV come from the germline V gene (reference sequence). The CDR3 extends over 14 amino acids. The J segment lost 8 bases and the V segment lost 5 bases, leaving 11 bases of the junction unmatched. The CDR3 region has the DNA TGTGCCAGCAGTAGGAGCGGGGGGGACAGCGGCTACACCTTC. Amino acids: CASSRSGGDSGYTF.

This clonotype was picked up a small number of times. The J gene is TRBJ2-7, the V gene TRBV12-3 or TRBV12-4; D call uncertain. This CDR3 is 11 amino acids long. V shed 6 bases and J shed 9 bases, with 12 bases lying between them. The CDR3 DNA follows: TGTGCCAGCAGCTCGGATGAGGCGCAGTACTTC. Translation gives CASSSDEAQYF.

The chain carries TRBV6-6 and TRBJ2-3; no reliable D call. V was pared by 5 bases and J by 2 bases, with 8 bases between. The V gene's germline CDR1 is MNHNY and CDR2 SVGAGI (reference sequence). The CDR3 contains 13 residues. The CDR3 bases are TGTGCCAGCAGTGACGCGAACACAGATACGCAGTATTTT. Translation: CASSDANTDTQYF.

The chain couples TRBV4-2 to TRBJ2-7, with TRBD2 matching over 8 bases. The V gene's germline CDR1 is LGHNA and CDR2 YNFKEQ. J gave up 12 bases and V 0 bases, and 10 bases lay outside the gene matches. CDR3 length: 14 residues. The CDR3 reads CASSQDPGGLVPYF. The CDR3 coding sequence is TGTGCCAGCAGCCAAGATCCGGGAGGGCTTGTCCCGTACTTC.

The chain uses TRBV5-5 and TRBJ2-1; 7 bases map to TRBD1. The DNA end is more similar to TRBJ2-7, so the J call may be wrong. CDR3 length equals 15 residues. Germline V gene lookup returns CDR1 SGHKS and CDR2 YYEKEE (reference sequence). The DNA of the CDR3 is TGTGCCAGCAGCTTGGAGGGGGCTGGCTACAATGAGCAGTACTTC. Translating it yields CASSLEGAGYNEQYF.

This clonotype was counted a few times. The chain recombines TRBV12-3 or TRBV12-4 with TRBJ2-5; D call uncertain. The CDR3 consists of 15 residues. V lost 7 bases and J lost 3, with 18 bases in between. CDR3 sequence reads: CASKKGGTGKETQYF. For the CDR3, the DNA is TGTGCCAGCAAAAAGGGCGGAACTGGAAAAGAGACCCAGTACTTC.

In its sample, this clonotype was seen once. This chain joins TRBV3-1 and TRBJ2-1; 8 nucleotides agree with TRBD1. With 7 bases clipped from V and 8 bases from J, the junction kept 10 bases outside the gene matches. This CDR3 region has 14 residues. Germline V gives CDR1 LGHDT, CDR2 YNNKEL (reference sequence). CDR3 residues: CASNLGQGKDEQFF. The CDR3 DNA is TGTGCCAGCAACCTCGGACAGGGAAAAGATGAGCAGTTCTTC.

The chain joins TRBV29-1 to TRBJ2-1, with D possibly matching TRBD2 (5 bases). CDR3 size: 11 residues. V lost 8 bases and J 8 bases, leaving 13 bases between the germline ends. Germline V gene sequence: CDR1 SQVTM, CDR2 ANQGSEA. CDR3 protein: CSTGNTHEQFF. The CDR3, as DNA: TGCAGCACCGGGAATACCCATGAGCAGTTCTTC.

The chain recombines TRBV7-2 with TRBJ1-1; unclear D gene. The CDR3 has 15 amino acids. The germline V gene encodes CDR1 SGHTA and CDR2 FQGNSA. Trimming removed 3 bases from V and 4 bases from J, with 15 bases in between. CDR3 sequence (DNA): TGTGCCAGCAGCTTTGTGGGCGCTGGCAGCACTGAAGCTTTCTTT. Translating it yields CASSFVGAGSTEAFF.

CDR3 region: CSVEGSVSGRSGANVLTF. CDR3 nucleotide sequence: TGCAGCGTTGAAGGTTCGGTTAGCGGGAGGTCTGGGGCCAACGTCCTGACTTTC. The chain carries TRBV29-1 and TRBJ2-6; 10 nucleotides agree with TRBD2. CDR1 and CDR2 from the germline V gene are SQVTM and ANQGSEA. The CDR3 sequence is 18 residues long. Trimming removed 1 base from V and 1 base from J; junction bases left unmatched: 7.

This clonotype was seen a few times. The V gene is TRBV7-9, the J gene TRBJ2-5; TRBD1 agrees at 9 bases. CDR1 and CDR2 from the germline V gene are SEHNR and FQNEAQ (reference sequence). This CDR3 comprises 14 residues. The trim removed 8 bases at V and 3 bases at J, leaving 7 bases unmatched. The CDR3 spells CASVLGTGKETQYF. CDR3 bases: TGTGCCAGCGTGTTAGGGACAGGGAAAGAGACCCAGTACTTC. The full variable domain, in which reference TRBV7-9 and TRBJ2-5 provide the parts outside the CDR3, is DTGVSQNPRHKITKRGQNVTFRCDPISEHNRLYWYRQTLGQGPEFLTYFQNEAQLEKSRLLSDRFSAERPKGSFSTLEIQRTEQGDSAMYLCASVLGTGKETQYFGPGTRLLVL.

Points on this clonotype: A much larger clonotype is one base distant, so this may be a read error. The rearrangement joins TRBV2 to TRBJ2-5; D ambiguous. Trimming pared 3 bases from V and 11 bases from J, leaving 16 bases between. CDR1 is SNHLY, CDR2 FYNNEI, per germline. The CDR3 contains 13 residues. The DNA for the CDR3 is TGTGCCAGCAGTGACGGAACCGTCGATGAGCAGTACTTC. Translated: CASSDGTVDEQYF.

CDR3 coding DNA: TGTGCCAGCCTGCGACGGGGAGACTACAATGAGCAGTTCTTC. The encoded protein is CASLRRGDYNEQFF. The chain joins TRBV6-1 to TRBJ2-1, with D tentatively TRBD2 (5 bases). Looked up from germline, CDR1 is MNHNS and CDR2 is SASEGT. This CDR3 comprises 14 residues. Trimming stripped 8 bases from V and 3 bases from J, with 14 bases between.

This clonotype was picked up one time. The V and J genes are TRBV20-1 and TRBJ2-7; D call uncertain. Germline CDR1 and CDR2: DFQATT and SNEGSKA (reference sequence). CDR3 length: 13 residues. V shed 4 bases and J shed 3 bases, with 13 bases lying between them. The CDR3 region has the DNA TGCAGTGCTACGGGCCCAGTCGGCTACGAGCAGTACTTC. It codes for CSATGPVGYEQYF.

This chain connects TRBV3-1 to TRBJ2-4, with TRBD2 as a possible D gene (6 bases). From germline, CDR1 is LGHDT and CDR2 YNNKEL (reference sequence). This CDR3 contains 17 residues. V shed 3 bases and J shed 0 bases, with 15 bases lying between them. The CDR3 sequence: CASSQRRDRVAKNIQYF. The CDR3 DNA reads as TGTGCCAGCAGCCAGCGGCGGGATAGAGTAGCCAAAAACATTCAGTACTTC. Filled out from reference TRBV3-1 and TRBJ2-4, the complete variable domain reads DTAVSQTPKYLVTQMGNDKSIKCEQNLGHDTMYWYKQDSKKFLKIMFSYNNKELIINETVPNRFSPKSPDKAHLNLHINSLELGDSAVYFCASSQRRDRVAKNIQYFGAGTRLSVL.

This rearrangement joins TRBV24-1 to TRBJ2-3, with D maybe TRBD2 (5 bases). Germline-derived CDR1 and CDR2 are KGHDR and SFDVKD. The V gene lost 8 bases and the J gene lost 3 bases, with 11 bases spanning the gap. The CDR3 is 13 amino acids. Here the CDR3 reads CATTHGVTDTQYF. In nucleotides, the CDR3 is TGTGCCACCACCCACGGGGTAACAGATACGCAGTATTTT.

This clonotype was observed a few times. The chain couples TRBV20-1 to TRBJ2-7; D is unclear. The CDR3 consists of 11 residues. Germline V CDR1 and CDR2: DFQATT, SNEGSKA (reference sequence). Trimming took off 6 bases at V and 5 bases at J, with 11 bases between the two ends. CDR3 in amino acids: CSARNSHEQYF. The DNA of the CDR3 is TGCAGTGCCCGAAATTCCCACGAGCAGTACTTC.

The genes are TRBV7-2 and TRBJ2-1; 16 nucleotides line up with TRBD2. This CDR3 spans 16 amino acids. Looked up from germline, CDR1 is SGHTA and CDR2 is FQGNSA. The junction had 7 bases not matched to a gene; V was cut back by 4 bases and J by 10 bases. The CDR3: CASSSAGLAGGGEQFF. The CDR3 region has the DNA TGTGCCAGCAGCTCAGCGGGACTAGCGGGAGGGGGAGAGCAGTTCTTC.

In its sample, this clonotype was seen once. V gene TRBV27 combines with J gene TRBJ2-5; D possibly matches TRBD1 or TRBD2 (5 bases each). Germline-derived CDR1 and CDR2 are MNHEY and SMNVEV (reference sequence). Trimming removed 6 bases from V and 3 bases from J, with 11 bases in between. The CDR3 length is 13 residues. The CDR3, as DNA: TGTGCCAGCAGACCACTGGGGGAAGAGACCCAGTACTTC. It specifies CASRPLGEETQYF.

The chain is built from TRBV29-1 and TRBJ1-1; tentatively, D is TRBD1 (6 bases). Germline-derived CDR1 and CDR2 are SQVTM and ANQGSEA. The CDR3 loop spans 13 amino acids. V lost 4 bases and J lost 3, with 12 bases in between. The CDR3 is CSVVRTDHTEAFF. The CDR3, as DNA: TGCAGCGTTGTTCGGACAGACCACACTGAAGCTTTCTTT. Based on the CDR3 plus reference TRBV29-1 and TRBJ1-1, the full variable domain is SAVISQKPSRDICQRGTSLTIQCQVDSQVTMMFWYRQQPGQSLTLIATANQGSEATYESGFVIDKFPISRPNLTFSTLTVSNMSPEDSSIYLCSVVRTDHTEAFFGQGTRLTVV.

The rearrangement joins TRBV23-1 to TRBJ1-5, with D perhaps matching TRBD1 (5 bases). TRBV23-1 is sorted into the ORF group, with uncertain function. Trimming stripped 9 bases from V and 6 bases from J, with 27 bases between. CDR3 length: 17 residues. The CDR3 nucleotides are TGCGCCAGAGGGGCGGTCCGTCAGAGGGAGACGGGTCAGCCCCAGCATTTT. Protein sequence: CARGAVRQRETGQPQHF.

This chain uses TRBV3-1 with TRBJ2-7; 10 bases are a match to TRBD1. The CDR3 has 18 amino acids. Germline lookup yields CDR1 LGHDT and CDR2 YNNKEL (reference sequence). V shed 1 base and J 2 bases; nucleotides not matched to a gene: 11. The CDR3 DNA follows: TGTGCCAGCAGCCAAGGTCGACAGGGGGCTCTCCGTGCCTACGAGCAGTACTTC. As protein: CASSQGRQGALRAYEQYF.